These T cell receptor beta chains were read from a single sample in a study of metastatic and nonmetastatic thyroid tumors. TCRdb recomputed clones from the PCR reads via MiXCR. Among under 15,000 clones, 30% to 35% were seen once, and the ten largest hold more than 10%. The specimen was tumor tissue. The receptors here all came from a female donor with papillary thyroid cancer or a benign thyroid nodule (not recorded which). Some clones in this sample may be carry-over from other donors' samples. The CDR3 runs from the conserved cysteine through the conserved F or W. Each record gives: J gene, D gene, clone size, V gene, CDR3 DNA, CDR3 protein. The D gene is left open where the match is weak. Part of the rows lack a size; the others show once, few, many or a class for expanded clones.

j_call: TRBJ2-7; d_call: NA; clone_size: NA; v_call: TRBV18; cdr3_nt: TGTGCCAGCTCACCGAGACGGTCCTACGAGCAGTACTTC; cdr3_aa: CASSPRRSYEQYF
j_call: TRBJ1-2; d_call: TRBD1; clone_size: few; v_call: TRBV6-1; cdr3_nt: TGTGCCAGCACCGCGCCGGGACAGCGATGGGGCTACACCTTC; cdr3_aa: CASTAPGQRWGYTF
j_call: TRBJ2-1; d_call: NA; clone_size: NA; v_call: TRBV5-1; cdr3_nt: TGCGCCAGCAAAGGGGGGAGAGGAAGAAACTCCTACAATGAGCAGTTCTTC; cdr3_aa: CASKGGRGRNSYNEQFF
j_call: TRBJ2-2; d_call: NA; clone_size: many; v_call: TRBV9; cdr3_nt: TGTGCCAGCAGCGTCCAGGGAGCGGGGGAGCTGTTTTTT; cdr3_aa: CASSVQGAGELFF
j_call: TRBJ2-7; d_call: NA; clone_size: NA; v_call: TRBV5-8; cdr3_nt: TGTGCCAGCAGCTTGCCCGGGGCTACCTACGAGCAGTACTTC; cdr3_aa: CASSLPGATYEQYF
j_call: TRBJ1-2; d_call: NA; clone_size: NA; v_call: TRBV5-5; cdr3_nt: TGTGCCAGCAGCCCGGTTGGGGGCGTACCCTATGGCTACACCTTC; cdr3_aa: CASSPVGGVPYGYTF
j_call: TRBJ2-1; d_call: NA; clone_size: few; v_call: TRBV27; cdr3_nt: TGTGCCAGCAGAAACAGTCGTGGTGAGCAGTTCTTC; cdr3_aa: CASRNSRGEQFF
j_call: TRBJ2-7; d_call: TRBD2; clone_size: NA; v_call: TRBV20-1; cdr3_nt: TGCAGTGCTAGCCTAGCGGGAGATGCGTACGAGCAGTACTTC; cdr3_aa: CSASLAGDAYEQYF
j_call: TRBJ1-5; d_call: NA; clone_size: few; v_call: TRBV6-5; cdr3_nt: TGTGCCAGCAGTTACTCGATACTTAGCAATCAGCCCCAGCATTTT; cdr3_aa: CASSYSILSNQPQHF
j_call: TRBJ2-7; d_call: NA; clone_size: NA; v_call: TRBV5-6; cdr3_nt: TGTGCCAGCAGCCTTGGACTCCTCGAGCAGTACTTC; cdr3_aa: CASSLGLLEQYF
j_call: TRBJ2-7; d_call: TRBD1; clone_size: NA; v_call: TRBV5-1; cdr3_nt: TGCGCCAGCACGGGACAGGGTTACGAGCAGTACTTC; cdr3_aa: CASTGQGYEQYF
j_call: TRBJ2-1; d_call: TRBD2; clone_size: NA; v_call: TRBV11-1; cdr3_nt: TGTGCCAGCAGTCACACCGGACTAGCTGACAATGAGCAGTTCTTC; cdr3_aa: CASSHTGLADNEQFF
j_call: TRBJ2-3; d_call: NA; clone_size: NA; v_call: TRBV4-2; cdr3_nt: TGTGCCAGCAGCCAAGATTGGAGGGTGGTAGGCACAGATACGCAGTATTTT; cdr3_aa: CASSQDWRVVGTDTQYF
j_call: TRBJ2-7; d_call: NA; clone_size: NA; v_call: TRBV7-3; cdr3_nt: TGTGCCAGCAGTGCCGGATCCTACGAGCAGTACTTC; cdr3_aa: CASSAGSYEQYF
j_call: TRBJ1-1; d_call: NA; clone_size: few; v_call: TRBV6-1; cdr3_nt: TGTGCCAGCAGTGACTACGCTTTAGCGGCTTTCTTT; cdr3_aa: CASSDYALAAFF
j_call: TRBJ1-1; d_call: NA; clone_size: NA; v_call: TRBV7-6; cdr3_nt: TGTGCCAGCAGCAATAAATCGGGTTCCACTGAAGCTTTCTTT; cdr3_aa: CASSNKSGSTEAFF
j_call: TRBJ2-3; d_call: NA; clone_size: NA; v_call: TRBV20-1; cdr3_nt: TGCAGTGCTAAGGGGAAAGTCCCCACAGATACGCAGTATTTT; cdr3_aa: CSAKGKVPTDTQYF
j_call: TRBJ1-2; d_call: TRBD1; clone_size: NA; v_call: TRBV6-2/TRBV6-3; cdr3_nt: TGTGCCAGCAGTTGGGGACAGGGGGAACTCTATGGCTGCACCTTC; cdr3_aa: CASSWGQGELYGCTF
j_call: TRBJ1-4; d_call: NA; clone_size: few; v_call: TRBV27; cdr3_nt: TGTGCCAGCAGGAGGGCCGGAAGTAATGAAAAACTGTTTTTT; cdr3_aa: CASRRAGSNEKLFF
j_call: TRBJ2-3; d_call: TRBD1; clone_size: NA; v_call: TRBV6-1; cdr3_nt: TGTGCCAGCAGTGCCCAAGGACAGGGAGCAACAGATACGCAGTATTTT; cdr3_aa: CASSAQGQGATDTQYF
j_call: TRBJ1-2; d_call: TRBD1; clone_size: once; v_call: TRBV13; cdr3_nt: TGTGCCAGCAGCGATCGATCGGGACAGATCTATGGCTACACCTTC; cdr3_aa: CASSDRSGQIYGYTF
j_call: TRBJ2-7; d_call: TRBD1; clone_size: NA; v_call: TRBV12-3/TRBV12-4; cdr3_nt: TGTGCCAGCACCCAAACAGGGGTGGGCTCCTACGAGCAGTACTTC; cdr3_aa: CASTQTGVGSYEQYF
j_call: TRBJ2-7; d_call: NA; clone_size: NA; v_call: TRBV2; cdr3_nt: TGTGCCAGAAAAGTAGGGGAGGACACCGACAATGAGCAGTACTTC; cdr3_aa: CARKVGEDTDNEQYF
j_call: TRBJ2-1; d_call: NA; clone_size: NA; v_call: TRBV6-8; cdr3_nt: TGTGCCAGCAGCCACACGACAATGGGGCATATCAATGAGCAGTTCTTC; cdr3_aa: CASSHTTMGHINEQFF
j_call: TRBJ2-7; d_call: TRBD1; clone_size: few; v_call: TRBV27; cdr3_nt: TGTGCCAGCAGTTGGGACAGGGGAGACAACGAGCAGTACTTC; cdr3_aa: CASSWDRGDNEQYF
j_call: TRBJ1-1; d_call: NA; clone_size: few; v_call: TRBV6-1; cdr3_nt: TGTGCCAGCAGTGAAGGGACGGGGGAAGGAACTGAAGCTTTCTTT; cdr3_aa: CASSEGTGEGTEAFF
j_call: TRBJ2-1; d_call: TRBD2; clone_size: NA; v_call: TRBV5-1; cdr3_nt: TGCGCCAGCAGCCCATCGGGACTAGGTTTGGGTAATGAGCAGTTCTTC; cdr3_aa: CASSPSGLGLGNEQFF
j_call: TRBJ1-2; d_call: NA; clone_size: NA; v_call: TRBV28; cdr3_nt: TGTGCCAGTAGTTCCACGTCCAGCCGGTACACCTTC; cdr3_aa: CASSSTSSRYTF
j_call: TRBJ2-3; d_call: TRBD2; clone_size: many; v_call: TRBV14; cdr3_nt: TGTGCCAGCAGCCAAGCAGCGGGAGTGGGGGGTACGCAGTATTTT; cdr3_aa: CASSQAAGVGGTQYF
j_call: TRBJ2-7; d_call: TRBD1; clone_size: NA; v_call: TRBV4-1; cdr3_nt: TGCGCCAGCAGCGTCCTACCGGGACAGGGTTCCTACGAGCAGTACTTC; cdr3_aa: CASSVLPGQGSYEQYF
j_call: TRBJ2-1; d_call: NA; clone_size: once; v_call: TRBV14; cdr3_nt: TGTGCCAGCAGCCAAGATCGATGCCGTCCGCTCTTC; cdr3_aa: CASSQDRCRPLF
j_call: TRBJ1-6; d_call: NA; clone_size: NA; v_call: TRBV6-1; cdr3_nt: TGTGCCAGCAGTGGGGCTGGGACCCTGGGGTCACCCCTCCACTTT; cdr3_aa: CASSGAGTLGSPLHF
j_call: TRBJ2-7; d_call: TRBD1; clone_size: NA; v_call: TRBV5-5; cdr3_nt: TGTGCCAGCAGCTTAAAGGGACAGGGGGCTCGCGAGCAGTACTTC; cdr3_aa: CASSLKGQGAREQYF
j_call: TRBJ2-3; d_call: NA; clone_size: few; v_call: TRBV25-1; cdr3_nt: TGTGCCAGCAGTGCAGGGGATCCGCAGTATTTT; cdr3_aa: CASSAGDPQYF
j_call: TRBJ2-7; d_call: NA; clone_size: NA; v_call: TRBV19; cdr3_nt: TGTGCCAGTGGTAGGCTCTACGAGCAGTACTTC; cdr3_aa: CASGRLYEQYF
j_call: TRBJ2-1; d_call: TRBD2; clone_size: many; v_call: TRBV10-3; cdr3_nt: TGTGCCATCAGTGAGTCAGGAGCGGGAGAGGTAGGGGAGCAGTTCTTC; cdr3_aa: CAISESGAGEVGEQFF
j_call: TRBJ2-7; d_call: TRBD1; clone_size: NA; v_call: TRBV19; cdr3_nt: TGTGCCAGTAGTCCCCGAGCAGGGGGCTCCTACGAGCAGTACTTC; cdr3_aa: CASSPRAGGSYEQYF
j_call: TRBJ2-1; d_call: NA; clone_size: medium-sized; v_call: TRBV7-9; cdr3_nt: TGTGCCAGCAGCTTTGGACAGCGGCCCGTCAATGAGCAGTTCTTC; cdr3_aa: CASSFGQRPVNEQFF
j_call: TRBJ2-4; d_call: NA; clone_size: many; v_call: TRBV11-2; cdr3_nt: TGTGCCAGCAGCCCGGGAACTAGTACCAAAAACATTCAGTACTTC; cdr3_aa: CASSPGTSTKNIQYF
j_call: TRBJ2-7; d_call: NA; clone_size: many; v_call: TRBV5-4; cdr3_nt: TGCGCCAGCAGCTTTGATAATAGCCGCTACGAGCAGTACTTC; cdr3_aa: CASSFDNSRYEQYF
j_call: TRBJ2-1; d_call: NA; clone_size: medium-sized; v_call: TRBV19; cdr3_nt: TGTGCCAGTAGTATAGTCGGGCTAGCAGGTGAGCAGTTCTTC; cdr3_aa: CASSIVGLAGEQFF
j_call: TRBJ2-7; d_call: TRBD2; clone_size: NA; v_call: TRBV2; cdr3_nt: TGTGCCAGCAGTGACCTAGCGGGCTTCTCCTACGAGCAGTACTTC; cdr3_aa: CASSDLAGFSYEQYF
j_call: TRBJ2-3; d_call: TRBD2; clone_size: NA; v_call: TRBV28; cdr3_nt: TGTGCCAGCAGTCCCGGGACTAGCGGGAGGCGGACAGATACGCAGTATTTT; cdr3_aa: CASSPGTSGRRTDTQYF
j_call: TRBJ1-5; d_call: TRBD1; clone_size: medium-sized; v_call: TRBV3-1; cdr3_nt: TGTGCCAGCAGCCAACGGACAGGGGGACAGCCCCAGCATTTT; cdr3_aa: CASSQRTGGQPQHF
j_call: TRBJ1-1; d_call: TRBD1; clone_size: medium-sized; v_call: TRBV2; cdr3_nt: TGTGCCAGCAGTGAAGTCAGGGGGGAGAACACTGAAGCTTTCTTT; cdr3_aa: CASSEVRGENTEAFF
j_call: TRBJ1-5; d_call: TRBD1; clone_size: many; v_call: TRBV2; cdr3_nt: TGTGCCAGCGGAGGACAGGGAATGGGCAATCAGCCCCAGCATTTT; cdr3_aa: CASGGQGMGNQPQHF
j_call: TRBJ1-3; d_call: NA; clone_size: medium-sized; v_call: TRBV19; cdr3_nt: TGTGCCAGTAGTATCCCAGGGGCTGGAAACACCATATATTTT; cdr3_aa: CASSIPGAGNTIYF